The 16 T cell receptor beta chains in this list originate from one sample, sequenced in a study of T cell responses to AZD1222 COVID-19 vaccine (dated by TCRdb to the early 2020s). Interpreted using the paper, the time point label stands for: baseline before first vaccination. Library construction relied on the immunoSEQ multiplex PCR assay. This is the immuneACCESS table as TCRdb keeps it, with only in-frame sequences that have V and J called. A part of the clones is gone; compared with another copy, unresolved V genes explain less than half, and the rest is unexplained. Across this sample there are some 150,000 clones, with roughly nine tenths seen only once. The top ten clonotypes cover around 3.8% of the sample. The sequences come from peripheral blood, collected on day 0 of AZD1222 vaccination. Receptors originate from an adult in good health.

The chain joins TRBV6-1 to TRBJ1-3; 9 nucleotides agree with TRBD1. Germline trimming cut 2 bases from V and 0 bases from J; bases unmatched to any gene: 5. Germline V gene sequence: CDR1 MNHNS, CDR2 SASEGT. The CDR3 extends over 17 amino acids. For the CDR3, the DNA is TGTGCCAGCAGTGAATTAGAGACAGGGGGCTCTGGAAACACCATATATTTT. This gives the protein CASSELETGGSGNTIYF.

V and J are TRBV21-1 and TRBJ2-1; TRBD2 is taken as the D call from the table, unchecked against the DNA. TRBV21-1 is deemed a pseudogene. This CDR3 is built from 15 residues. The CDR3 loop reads CASNPGEGTYNEQFF. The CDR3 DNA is TGTGCCAGCAACCCTGGAGAGGGAACCTACAATGAGCAGTTCTTC.

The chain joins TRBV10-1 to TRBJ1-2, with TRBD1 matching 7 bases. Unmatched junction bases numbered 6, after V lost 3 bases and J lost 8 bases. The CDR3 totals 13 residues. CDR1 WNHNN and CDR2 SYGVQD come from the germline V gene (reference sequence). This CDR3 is CASSDGQDLGYTF. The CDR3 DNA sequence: TGCGCCAGCAGTGACGGACAGGACCTCGGCTACACCTTC.

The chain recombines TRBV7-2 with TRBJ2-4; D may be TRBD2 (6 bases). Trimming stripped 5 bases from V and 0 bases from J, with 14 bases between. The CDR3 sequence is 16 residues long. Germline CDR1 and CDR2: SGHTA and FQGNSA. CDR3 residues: CASSARLELAKNIQYF. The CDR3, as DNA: TGTGCCAGCAGCGCCCGACTAGAACTAGCCAAAAACATTCAGTACTTC.

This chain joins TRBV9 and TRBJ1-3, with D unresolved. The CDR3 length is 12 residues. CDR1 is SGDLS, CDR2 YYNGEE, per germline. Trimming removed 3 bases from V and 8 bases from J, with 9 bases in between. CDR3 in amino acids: CASSAGWDTIYF. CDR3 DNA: TGTGCCAGCAGCGCCGGTTGGGACACCATATATTTT.

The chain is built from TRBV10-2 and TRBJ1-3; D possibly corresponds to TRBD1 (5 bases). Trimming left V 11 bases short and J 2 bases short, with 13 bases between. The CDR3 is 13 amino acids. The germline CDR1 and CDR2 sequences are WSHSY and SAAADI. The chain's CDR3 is CAAGGPAGNTIYF. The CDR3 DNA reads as TGCGCCGCCGGGGGTCCGGCTGGAAACACCATATATTTT.

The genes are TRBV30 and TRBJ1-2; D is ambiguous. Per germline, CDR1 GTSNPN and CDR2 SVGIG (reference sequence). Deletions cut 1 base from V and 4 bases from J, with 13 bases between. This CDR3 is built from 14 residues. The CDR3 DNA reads TGTGCCTGGAGTGGCCCAGCCATTCTCTATGGCTACACCTTC. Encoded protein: CAWSGPAILYGYTF.

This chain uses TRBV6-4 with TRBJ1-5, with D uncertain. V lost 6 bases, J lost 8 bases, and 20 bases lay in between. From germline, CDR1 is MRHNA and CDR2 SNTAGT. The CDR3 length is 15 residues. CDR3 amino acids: CASRAYAAETEPQHF. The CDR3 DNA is TGTGCCAGCAGGGCCTACGCCGCCGAAACGGAGCCCCAGCATTTT.

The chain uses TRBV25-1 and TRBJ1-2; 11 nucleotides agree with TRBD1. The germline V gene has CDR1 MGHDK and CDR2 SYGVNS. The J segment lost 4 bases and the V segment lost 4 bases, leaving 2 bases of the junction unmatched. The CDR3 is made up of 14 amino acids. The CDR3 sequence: CASSGTGGPYGYTF. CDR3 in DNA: TGTGCCAGCAGTGGGACAGGGGGCCCCTATGGCTACACCTTC.

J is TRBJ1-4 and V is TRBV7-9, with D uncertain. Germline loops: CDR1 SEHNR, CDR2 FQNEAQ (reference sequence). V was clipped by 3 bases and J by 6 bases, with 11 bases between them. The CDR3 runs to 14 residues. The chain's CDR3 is CASSFRVSDEKLFF. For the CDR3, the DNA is TGTGCCAGCAGCTTCCGGGTGTCGGATGAAAAACTGTTTTTT.

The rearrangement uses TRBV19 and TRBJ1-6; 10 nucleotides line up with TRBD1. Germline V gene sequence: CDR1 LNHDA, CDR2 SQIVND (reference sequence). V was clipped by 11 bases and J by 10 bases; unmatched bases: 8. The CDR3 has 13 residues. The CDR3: CAARDRGSSPLHF. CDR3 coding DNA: TGTGCCGCCCGGGACAGGGGATCCTCACCCCTCCACTTT.

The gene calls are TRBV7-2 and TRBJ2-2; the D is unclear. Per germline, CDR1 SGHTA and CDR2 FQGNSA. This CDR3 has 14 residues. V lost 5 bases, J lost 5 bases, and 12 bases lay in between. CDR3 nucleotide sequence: TGTGCCAGCAGCCTACTTCCGGCTACCGGGGAGCTGTTTTTT. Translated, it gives CASSLLPATGELFF.

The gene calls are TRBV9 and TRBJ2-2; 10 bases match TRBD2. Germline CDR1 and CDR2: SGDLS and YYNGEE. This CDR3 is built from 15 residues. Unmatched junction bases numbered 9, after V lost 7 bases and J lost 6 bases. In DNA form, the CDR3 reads TGTGCCAGCTCCAAAGCGACTAGCGGGTCCGGGGAGCTGTTTTTT. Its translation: CASSKATSGSGELFF.

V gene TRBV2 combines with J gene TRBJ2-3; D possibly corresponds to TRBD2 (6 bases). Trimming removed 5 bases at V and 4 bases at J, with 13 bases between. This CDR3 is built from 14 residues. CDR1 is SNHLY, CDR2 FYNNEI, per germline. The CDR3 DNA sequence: TGTGCCAGCAGTCCCAGTCCGGGAGCAGATACGCAGTATTTT. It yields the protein CASSPSPGADTQYF.

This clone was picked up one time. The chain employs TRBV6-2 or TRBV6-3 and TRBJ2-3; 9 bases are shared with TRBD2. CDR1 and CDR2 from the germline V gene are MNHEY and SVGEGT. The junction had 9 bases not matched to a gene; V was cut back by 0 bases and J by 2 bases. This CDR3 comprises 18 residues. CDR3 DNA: TGTGCCAGCAGTTACTCGATCAGGCTAGCGGGGACCACAGATACGCAGTATTTT. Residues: CASSYSIRLAGTTDTQYF.

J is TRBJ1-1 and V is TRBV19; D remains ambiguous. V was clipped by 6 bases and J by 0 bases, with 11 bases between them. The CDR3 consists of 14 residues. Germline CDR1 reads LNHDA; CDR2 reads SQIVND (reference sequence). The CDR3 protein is CASSGSNLNTEAFF. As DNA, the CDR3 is TGTGCCAGTAGCGGGTCGAATTTGAACACTGAAGCTTTCTTT.